This T cell receptor beta chain came from a study of cytomegalovirus exposure and HLA in healthy donors. Study findings and constraints: Researchers left out some V segments, among them TRBV6-2 and TRBV6-3, as indistinguishable. Later on, a genetic analysis was performed. It linked a missense variant in DCLRE1C with V- and J-gene trimming of TCR beta.

In the case of this clone: Antigen specificity is unknown. Other DNA sequences in this specimen translate into the identical CDR3.

There are 16 residues in the CDR3. In germline, CDR1 is SGHTA, CDR2 FQGTGA. The J segment lost 2 bases and the V segment lost 5 bases, leaving 8 bases of the junction unmatched. 60 Vbeta and 13 Jbeta primers were used in PCR. Only in-frame clones appear in the TCRdb table, and some are missing; sequencing was by immunoSEQ multiplex PCR. The table includes around 140,000 clones, 80% detected once. The rearrangement joins TRBV7-3 to TRBJ2-3, with 9 bases that match TRBD2. This clonotype originated in a man between 35 and 55 years old in good health and CMV-seronegative. The sequencing sample was made of PBMCs. The CDR3 nucleotides read TGTGCCAGCAGCACTGGACTAGCGTGGGCCACAGATACGCAGTATTTT. Its protein product is CASSTGLAWATDTQYF. The entire variable domain, with the rest obtained from reference TRBV7-3 and TRBJ2-3, is as follows: GAGVSQTPSNKVTEKGKYVELRCDPISGHTALYWYRQSLGQGPEFLIYFQGTGAADDSGLPNDRFFAVRPEGSVSTLKIQRTERGDSAVYLCASSTGLAWATDTQYFGPGTRLTVL.